The source of this T cell receptor (beta chain) is a study of T cells in Graves' hyperthyroidism and ophthalmopathy (dated by TCRdb to between 2019 and 2020). Context from the whole study: Peripheral blood was collected at initial diagnosis, before any treatment. To identify TCR V-J signatures that set the groups apart, the researchers used a discovery cohort of roughly 100 patients, made up of 40 to 45 with Graves' ophthalmopathy and about 60 with stable Graves' hyperthyroidism. Whether ophthalmopathy could be predicted prospectively was tested in an independent validation cohort made up of 18 to 20 hyperthyroidism patients plus 17 patients who later progressed to ophthalmopathy. The 90 to 100 discovery patients were randomly split 7:3 into training and test sets. Thyroid tissue and blood T-cell repertoires from six Graves' hyperthyroidism patients were also compared in the study. After sampling, hyperthyroidism patients received methimazole starting at 30 mg daily, and ophthalmopathy patients received high-dose intravenous methylprednisolone. The paper reports TCR Vbeta CDR3 sequencing of 140 or so peripheral blood samples: some 41 ophthalmopathy, around 80 hyperthyroidism and around 17 progressor patients.

General study outcomes and caveats: Ophthalmopathy was separated from stable hyperthyroidism by a 13 V-J signature model, with approximately 90% sensitivity and approximately 81% specificity obtained in cross-validation and 80%/75% obtained in testing. No statistical method was used to set the sample size in advance, and investigators knew the group allocation. Most expanded thyroid clonotypes (frequency above 0.001) were also found in blood, which suggests that blood repertoires may mirror thyroid immune responses. During validation, the model predicted progression to ophthalmopathy a median of roughly six months ahead of onset, with more than 60% sensitivity and under 85% specificity.

This clonotype was observed at least ten times. Its antigen remains unidentified. No per-base quality is available; no much larger clone lies one base away. Amplification of TCR beta CDR3 regions was carried out from RNA transcripts. The first round of RT-PCR for the TCR CDR3 was performed with the HTBI primer set and the Qiagen OneStep RT-PCR kit. The libraries were constructed in a second round of multiplex PCR and then size-selected and purified. Libraries were sequenced paired-end with 100 bp reads on an Illumina HiSeq2000. Per the original workflow: SOAPnuke was used to process the raw data, throwing out any read that contained adapters or uncalled bases, had a mean Phred below 15, or lacked an exact constant-primer or identifier match. COPE v1.2.5 was used to merge high-quality paired reads, and clonotypes were defined as unique nucleotide sequences. MiTCR v1.1 was used to align clonotypes to the IMGT TRBV, TRBD and TRBJ reference segments. The analysis included only V-J combinations with a frequency above 0.0001, which together covered roughly 99% of the repertoires. The TCS score was defined as the ratio of F50 (clonal expansion) to E x V (chaos), calculated using BLOSUM62-based TCRdist between CDR3 peptides within each V-J. Welch's t-statistics and random forest reduced roughly 530 V-J features to about 12, which were used in a naive Bayes classifier (R e1071). TCRdb reprocessing: public reads trimmed at Q25 with fastp, clones called with MiXCR, in-frame beta chains kept. Each CDR3 protein gets just one entry, which takes the most common genes and DNA from the rows behind it. TCRdb's processing, not the authors' own work, is the source of the V and J calls. In all, the sample holds about 130,000 distinct CDR3 sequences, and roughly 23% of those were seen once. Of the sample, 60% to 80% falls within the top ten clones.

The germline V gene encodes CDR1 LGHNA and CDR2 YNFKEQ. The V and J ends are trimmed by 1 base and 1 base, leaving 11 bases between them. The CDR3 goes from the cysteine to the phenylalanine over 15 residues. CDR3 DNA only is kept here, 45 bases in frame from base 1. The hyperthyroidism patients were between 18 and 65 years old and newly diagnosed, with a disease duration of less than 2 months. Exclusion was applied to patients with uncontrolled infections, other autoimmune diseases, pregnancy or lactation. Clinical symptoms, serum thyroxine and TRAb, thyroid ultrasound, and orbital computed tomography formed the basis for the diagnoses. Blood from progressor patients was drawn when they were first diagnosed with hyperthyroidism, before any ophthalmopathy symptoms appeared. PBMCs were separated from under 11 ml of fresh peripheral blood using Ficoll-Paque density gradient centrifugation. Patients classed as progressors first received a Graves' hyperthyroidism diagnosis and then went on to develop ophthalmopathy during follow-up. Total RNA was extracted using Trizol reagent, and RNA quality was assessed on an Agilent 2100 Bioanalyzer.

This receptor was taken from a woman between 45 and 60 years old with Graves' hyperthyroidism that later progressed to Graves' ophthalmopathy. The sample consisted of blood. Rearrangement joined TRBV4-2 to TRBJ2-7, with the D segment identity uncertain. The DNA sequence is given as TGTGCCAGCAGCCAAGTGCCGGGTCCTTCCTACGAGCAGTACTTC. Its product reads: CASSQVPGPSYEQYF.